The clone carrying this T cell receptor (beta chain) was counted between two and nine times. Its antigen remains unknown. The data belong to a study of T cells in Graves' hyperthyroidism and ophthalmopathy. Study-wide points: The model foresaw ophthalmopathy a median around 6.8 months prior to onset. By a 13 V-J model, ophthalmopathy was set apart from stable hyperthyroidism.

This CDR3 has 15 amino acids. Germline trimming cut 4 bases from V and 4 bases from J; bases unmatched to any gene: 10. CDR1 is LGHDT and CDR2 is YNNKEL in the germline V gene (reference sequence). The study enrolled patients aged 18 to 65 with newly diagnosed hyperthyroidism of under 2 months' duration. Clinical symptoms, serum thyroxine, TRAb, thyroid ultrasound and orbital computed tomography established diagnosis. The CDR3 regions of TCR beta were amplified from RNA transcripts. With the HTBI primer set, the TCR CDR3 went through a first round of RT-PCR. One entry per CDR3 protein results from TCRdb running MiXCR on the multiplex PCR reads. The table has roughly 740,000 distinct CDR3 sequences, 15% to 20% seen once.

This receptor was obtained from a man younger than 35 with Graves' hyperthyroidism. V and J are TRBV3-1 and TRBJ2-7; 7 nucleotides align to TRBD1. The sequenced sample consisted of blood. CDR3 in amino acids: CASSRQNTGAYEQYF. CDR3 DNA: TGTGCCAGCAGCCGCCAAAACACAGGGGCTTACGAGCAGTACTTC.